A single sample is the source of the 14 T cell receptor beta chains below, sequenced in a study of cytomegalovirus exposure and HLA in healthy donors. Repertoires were generated with immunoSEQ multiplex PCR, while TCRdb's copy carries only in-frame clones and drops some. The sample holds about 120,000 clones, 89% seen once. Source material: PBMCs. The receptors were sampled from a woman aged 18-29 years in good health and CMV-seronegative.

This chain connects TRBV6-1 to TRBJ1-1; 7 nucleotides match TRBD1. CDR3 size: 14 residues. CDR1 and CDR2 from the germline V gene are MNHNS and SASEGT. After removal of 6 bases from V and 4 bases from J, the junction contained 8 bases not matched to a gene. The chain's CDR3 is CASSQTGSGTEAFF. The CDR3 nucleotides read TGTGCCAGCAGCCAGACAGGGTCCGGCACTGAAGCTTTCTTT.

The CDR3 coding sequence is TGTGCCAGCAGCTTCAGCCAGGGATTGTCGTACGAGCAGTACTTC. It yields the protein CASSFSQGLSYEQYF. The chain uses TRBV7-9 and TRBJ2-7, with D possibly matching TRBD1 (5 bases). This CDR3 is built from 15 residues. V shed 3 bases and J shed 4 bases, with 16 bases lying between them. Per germline, CDR1 SEHNR and CDR2 FQNEAQ (reference sequence).

This clone showed up just a few times. The rearrangement joins TRBV7-9 to TRBJ2-1; unclear D gene. The CDR3 spans 13 residues. Trimming removed 9 bases from V and 0 bases from J, with 9 bases in between. CDR1 and CDR2 (germline): SEHNR, FQNEAQ (reference sequence). The chain's CDR3 is CASRLSSYNEQFF. DNA for the CDR3: TGTGCCAGTCGACTGAGCTCCTACAATGAGCAGTTCTTC.

The chain's CDR3 is CASSLAPGQTYEQYF. The CDR3 DNA sequence: TGTGCCAGCAGCTTAGCGCCGGGACAGACCTACGAGCAGTACTTC. The V call is TRBV7-8, the J call TRBJ2-7; 7 bases line up with TRBD1. The CDR3 spans 15 residues. The V and J ends lost 0 bases and 2 bases, in that order; junction bases with no gene match: 4. Germline V CDR1 and CDR2: SGHVS, FQNEAQ.

V gene TRBV27 combines with J gene TRBJ2-7; 7 nucleotides align to TRBD2. Trimming removed 3 bases from V and 3 bases from J; junction bases left unmatched: 5. The CDR3 spans 14 residues. Germline V gene data show CDR1 as MNHEY and CDR2 as SMNVEV (reference sequence). The CDR3 loop reads CASSLGGLNYEQYF. In DNA form, the CDR3 reads TGTGCCAGCAGTTTGGGGGGGTTGAACTACGAGCAGTACTTC.

This chain's CDR3 is CASSFGGGSYEQYF. The DNA of the CDR3 is TGCGCCAGCAGCTTTGGCGGGGGAAGCTACGAGCAGTACTTC. V gene TRBV5-1 combines with J gene TRBJ2-7; 7 bases agree with TRBD2. CDR3 length equals 14 residues. After removal of 2 bases from V and 3 bases from J, the junction contained 5 bases not matched to a gene. The V gene's germline CDR1 is SGHRS and CDR2 YFSETQ.

The chain is built from TRBV5-1 and TRBJ2-7, with 10 bases lining up with TRBD1. Germline lookup yields CDR1 SGHRS and CDR2 YFSETQ. Germline trimming cut 3 bases from V and 2 bases from J; bases unmatched to any gene: 8. The CDR3 length is 16 residues. The CDR3 region is CASSSKSGTGAYEQYF. Written as DNA, the CDR3 is TGCGCCAGCAGCTCAAAGTCCGGGACAGGGGCCTACGAGCAGTACTTC.

The chain uses TRBV5-1 and TRBJ2-3, with 8 bases lining up with TRBD2. The CDR3 loop spans 16 amino acids. Germline CDR1 and CDR2: SGHRS and YFSETQ. The J segment lost 2 bases and the V segment lost 0 bases, leaving 5 bases of the junction unmatched. The DNA of the CDR3 is TGCGCCAGCAGCTTGGGTATAGCGGGAAACACAGATACGCAGTATTTT. It codes for CASSLGIAGNTDTQYF.

V and J are TRBV9 and TRBJ2-5, with a possible D match to TRBD2 (6 bases). The CDR3 sequence is 15 residues long. The germline gives CDR1 SGDLS, CDR2 YYNGEE. Trimming pared 2 bases from V and 7 bases from J, leaving 18 bases between. The CDR3 DNA reads as TGTGCCAGCAGCGTCACTTCTAGCGCCGGGGGGACCCAGTACTTC. The encoded protein is CASSVTSSAGGTQYF.

V usage is TRBV9 and J usage is TRBJ2-1; TRBD2 matches at 14 bases. The CDR3 covers 17 residues. V trimming: 3 bases; J trimming: 2 bases; junction bases outside the gene matches: 4. Germline assignment: CDR1 SGDLS and CDR2 YYNGEE. This CDR3 is CASSETSGGVPYNEQFF. In DNA form, the CDR3 reads TGTGCCAGCAGCGAGACTAGCGGGGGGGTACCCTACAATGAGCAGTTCTTC.

The chain combines TRBV29-1 with TRBJ2-7; TRBD2 agrees at 12 bases. The ends lost 7 bases at V and 3 bases at J; junction bases unmatched: 4. The germline CDR1 and CDR2 sequences are SQVTM and ANQGSEA. The length of the CDR3 is 13 residues. The CDR3 region is CSARLAGDYEQYF. The DNA for the CDR3 is TGCAGCGCCCGACTAGCGGGGGACTACGAGCAGTACTTC.

This chain connects TRBV20-1 to TRBJ1-3; D gene unclear. Germline V gene lookup returns CDR1 DFQATT and CDR2 SNEGSKA (reference sequence). CDR3 length: 11 residues. Trimming stripped 2 bases from V and 8 bases from J, with 7 bases between. This chain's CDR3 is CSARTGDTIYF. The CDR3 nucleotides read TGCAGTGCTAGAACGGGTGACACCATATATTTT.

This clone showed up just once. The chain uses TRBV5-6 and TRBJ1-5; the D is unclear. V lost 0 bases to trimming and J lost 4 bases, with 5 bases between them. The CDR3 covers 13 residues. CDR1 is SGHDT and CDR2 is YYEEEE in the germline V gene. CDR3 sequence: CASSLARNQPQHF. The CDR3 nucleotides are TGTGCCAGCAGCTTGGCCAGGAATCAGCCCCAGCATTTT.

Of note for this clone: The same CDR3 can be traced to other DNA sequences in this sample. For the CDR3, the DNA is TGTGCCAGCTCACCGGGCAGAGATCAGCCCCAGCATTTT. It is translated as CASSPGRDQPQHF. The chain has TRBV18 and TRBJ1-5, with D hard to call. Germline CDR1 KGHSH, CDR2 LQKENI. The CDR3 is 13 amino acids. Trimming removed 3 bases from V and 5 bases from J, with 8 bases in between.